This TCR beta chain originates from a study of cytomegalovirus exposure and HLA in healthy donors. Study-level findings and limits: A few CMV-associated chains proved CMV antigen-specific in vitro. In a later analysis, TCR beta V- and J-gene trimming was associated with a missense DCLRE1C variant.

The PCR used 60 Vbeta and 13 Jbeta primers. Repertoires were generated with immunoSEQ multiplex PCR, while TCRdb's copy carries only in-frame clones and drops some. The sample totals 150,000 to 200,000 clones; its top ten clones hold 1% to 1.5%. This CDR3 is 17 amino acids long. V was clipped by 0 bases and J by 4 bases; unmatched bases: 6. Germline assignment: CDR1 SGHRS and CDR2 YFSETQ. As to this clone: What it recognizes is unknown.

The material sequenced was PBMCs. The chain links TRBV5-1 to TRBJ2-5; 13 bases fit TRBD2. This receptor was obtained from a woman aged 60 to 75 in good health and CMV-seronegative. The CDR3 bases are TGCGCCAGCAGCTTGGAAGGACTAGCGGGAGACGGAGAGACCCAGTACTTC. Protein sequence: CASSLEGLAGDGETQYF.